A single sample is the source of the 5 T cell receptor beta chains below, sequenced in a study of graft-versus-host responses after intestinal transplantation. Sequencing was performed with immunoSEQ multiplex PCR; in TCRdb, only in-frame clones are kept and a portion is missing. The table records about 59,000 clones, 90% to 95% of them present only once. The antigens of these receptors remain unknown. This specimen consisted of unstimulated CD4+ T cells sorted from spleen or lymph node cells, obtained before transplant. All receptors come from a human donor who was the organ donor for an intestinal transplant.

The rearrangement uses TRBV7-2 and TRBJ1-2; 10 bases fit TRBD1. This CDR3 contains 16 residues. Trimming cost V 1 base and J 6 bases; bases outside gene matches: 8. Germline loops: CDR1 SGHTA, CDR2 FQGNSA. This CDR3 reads CASSLVPGTGEHGYTF. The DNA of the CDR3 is TGTGCCAGCAGCTTAGTTCCCGGGACAGGGGAGCATGGCTACACCTTC.

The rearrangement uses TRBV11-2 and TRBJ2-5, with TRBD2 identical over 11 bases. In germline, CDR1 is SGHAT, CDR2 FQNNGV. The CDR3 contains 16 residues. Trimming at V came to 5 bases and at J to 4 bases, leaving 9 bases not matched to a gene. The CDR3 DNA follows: TGTGCCAGCAGCCCAGGGGGACTAGCGGAGGGAGAGACCCAGTACTTC. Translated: CASSPGGLAEGETQYF.

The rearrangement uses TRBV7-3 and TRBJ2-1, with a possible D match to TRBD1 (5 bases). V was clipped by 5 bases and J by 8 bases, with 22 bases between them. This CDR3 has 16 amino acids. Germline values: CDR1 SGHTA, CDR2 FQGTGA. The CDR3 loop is CASSPSFSQGVHEQFF. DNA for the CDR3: TGTGCCAGCAGCCCTTCATTTAGCCAGGGTGTTCATGAGCAGTTCTTC.

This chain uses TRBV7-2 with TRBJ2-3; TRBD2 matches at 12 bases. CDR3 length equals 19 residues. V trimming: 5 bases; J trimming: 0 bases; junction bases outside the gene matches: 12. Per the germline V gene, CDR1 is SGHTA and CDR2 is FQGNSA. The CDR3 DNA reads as TGTGCCAGCAGCGCCTTCCTGACTAGCGGGGGTACTAGCACAGATACGCAGTATTTT. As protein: CASSAFLTSGGTSTDTQYF.

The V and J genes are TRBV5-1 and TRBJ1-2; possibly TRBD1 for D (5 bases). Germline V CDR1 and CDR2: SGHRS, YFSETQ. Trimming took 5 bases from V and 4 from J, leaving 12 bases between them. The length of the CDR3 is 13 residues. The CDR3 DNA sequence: TGCGCCAGCAGTCCTCGGGACGGCTATGGCTACACCTTC. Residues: CASSPRDGYGYTF.